Listed below are T cell receptor beta chains from one sample, sequenced in a study of OX40 agonist ivuxolimab in advanced cancers. The assay was immunoSEQ multiplex PCR, and TCRdb's table has in-frame clones only and misses some. The table lists 20,000 or so clones, approximately 84% of them singletons. The specimen was CD4+ or CD8+ T cells sorted from blood, collected in a trial of the OX40 agonist ivuxolimab. The receptors originated from an adult with an advanced solid tumor such as melanoma, head and neck, liver or kidney cancer. The CDR3 runs from the conserved cysteine through the conserved F or W. Fields, in order: CDR3 length, J gene, clone size, D gene, V gene, CDR3 protein, CDR3 DNA. A D gene is named only where the DNA matches it firmly. Where a row states a size, it is once, few, many or the class of an expanded clone; other rows omit it.

15,TRBJ2-7,NA,TRBD2,TRBV9,CASSVGTSGSYEQYF,TGTGCCAGCAGCGTAGGGACTAGCGGCTCCTACGAGCAGTACTTC
13,TRBJ2-5,once,NA,TRBV13,CASSSLFQETQYF,TGTGCCAGCAGCTCCCTTTTTCAAGAGACCCAGTACTTC
13,TRBJ1-2,NA,TRBD1,TRBV2,CAGLKTGVYGYTF,TGTGCCGGATTAAAGACAGGGGTCTATGGCTACACCTTC
13,TRBJ1-1,NA,NA,TRBV27,CASSPGGTTEAFF,TGTGCCAGCAGCCCGGGAGGGACCACTGAAGCTTTCTTT
12,TRBJ2-3,once,NA,TRBV5-4,CASSLGSDTQYF,TGTGCCAGCAGCTTGGGCTCAGATACGCAGTATTTT
17,TRBJ2-7,NA,TRBD2,TRBV19,CAITRASGNTKVYEQYF,TGTGCCATTACTCGGGCTAGCGGAAACACTAAAGTTTACGAGCAGTACTTC
11,TRBJ2-7,NA,NA,TRBV7-9,CASSLSDEQYF,TGTGCCAGCAGCTTATCTGACGAGCAGTACTTC
14,TRBJ2-1,NA,NA,TRBV27,CASSTVGPYNEQFF,TGTGCCAGCAGTACCGTGGGCCCCTACAATGAGCAGTTCTTC
19,TRBJ1-4,NA,NA,TRBV7-9,CASSPGSRGGRYGNEKLFF,TGTGCCAGCAGCCCAGGCAGTAGAGGGGGAAGATACGGTAATGAAAAACTGTTTTTT
13,TRBJ1-5,NA,NA,TRBV5-6,CASSSTGDQPQHF,TGTGCCAGCAGCTCAACAGGTGATCAGCCCCAGCATTTT